This TCR beta chain is from a study of CXCR3-negative and CXCR3-positive naive CD8 T cells. Study information: There were approximately 140 million TRB reads altogether, and each library had about 1.5 +/- 0.3 million of them.

UMI-labeled 5' RACE TRB cDNA libraries were prepared from the cells. With the 5' RACE reads reprocessed, TCRdb shows one record per CDR3 protein and no DNA. This table lists 85,000 to 90,000 distinct CDR3 sequences. Using triplicate sorts, roughly 300,000 cells were collected each time from every CD8+ T cell subset. Details on this clonotype: The antigen remains undetermined.

The study's findings and limits: Memory, not naive, CXCR3-negative and CXCR3-positive cells differed in TRBV-TRBJ usage. Researchers report that CXCR3-positive naive cells carry more hydrophobic TRB CDR3s than CXCR3-negative naive cells. High diversity, comparable across both naive subsets, contrasted with much lower diversity in memory CD8+ cells.

Sample: naive CXCR3+ CD8+ T cells from blood. The subset denotes: CD45RO-CCR7+CD27+CD95- naive CD8+ T cells expressing CXCR3 (TNR3+). The sequence came from a human donor in good health. Some clones in this sample may be carry-over from other donors' samples.

This CDR3 reads CASSPHPGQGILVAYEQYF. The V call is TRBV7-3, the J call TRBJ2-7; as DNA is missing, the TRBD1 call by TCRdb cannot be tested. Germline V gene lookup returns CDR1 SGHTA and CDR2 FQGTGA. CDR3 length: 19 residues.